A single TCR beta chain is shown here with its context. Its antigen is still unknown. No quality values exist for individual bases; no much larger clone is one base distant. CDR3 length: 16 amino acids, cysteine to phenylalanine. Only the CDR3 DNA stays, 48 bases, in frame from base 1. V and J are trimmed by 2 bases and 3 bases, and the gene matches miss 4 bases of the junction. In the germline V gene, CDR1 corresponds to SGHRS and CDR2 to YFSETQ. This sample is part of a study of cytomegalovirus exposure and HLA in healthy donors (dated by TCRdb to 2017 to 2019). As for the study more broadly: An earlier analysis of approximately 590 of the donors reported approximately 300 Gb of sequence data and 100 million to 130 million unique TCR beta sequences from 190 million or so T cells. Roughly five DR-DQ haplotypes were treated as single units for association and clustering because of strong linkage in the cohort. Alongside the repertoire data, information on donor age, sex, ethnicity and CMV serostatus was compiled. A later analysis re-examined previously published TCR beta repertoires from over 500 donors and added high-resolution HLA genotyping to investigate patterns of TCR occurrence. Across around 400 genotyped donors of the cohort, an average of about 240,000 unique TCR beta nucleotide sequences per donor were sequenced, and roughly 20% of those sequences were non-productive. The study aimed to test whether signatures of past pathogen exposure could be identified by cataloging public T cell receptors. Class I and class II HLA loci were covered by the typing at four-digit resolution. Roughly 320 gigabases of sequencing data and around 80 million unique TCR sequences made up an early release that covered about 640 HLA-typed donors. To predict cytomegalovirus infection status, the study brought together high-throughput TCR immunosequencing, statistical association of individual TCRs with disease status, and machine learning. Of the roughly 390 genotyped donors, 65% to 90% were placed in the genetic ancestry cluster associated with self-reported Caucasian donors. The later analysis used no new phenotypic data to find candidate immune exposures, relying instead on TCR beta sequences and their occurrence across donors. A separate validation cohort of about 110 different subjects was used in addition to the 666-subject first cohort. Typing coverage varied by locus: about 620-630 donors for A, B, C, DRB1 and DQB1; roughly 500 for DQA1; approximately 610 for DPA1; under 490 for DPB1. In an earlier analysis of 500 to 650 of the donors, high-throughput TCR beta sequencing was used to judge whether each TCR beta V gene segment behaved as functional or pseudogenic. Using immunosequencing, the study profiled T cell repertoires from fewer than 850 subjects and related those repertoires to cytomegalovirus serostatus. A later genetic analysis took genome-wide SNP genotypes for about 65% of the 666 donors and used that subset as a discovery cohort. Every repertoire in the discovery cohort had been generated on one and the same sequencing platform.

The paper as a whole reports these results and caveats: The study gave a list of about 170 TCR beta chains associated with cytomegalovirus. Roughly 17 rarely observed V segments, including chromosome 9 orphons, were excluded from the earlier analysis of a few hundred of the donors because counts were too low. Because some donors lacked HLA typing at each locus, the association tests relied only on the typed subset. In an earlier analysis of fewer than 750 of the donors, most TCR beta V segments were observed in productive rearrangements about 90% or about 30% of the time, broadly matching IMGT annotations. In vitro tests confirmed that a few of the cytomegalovirus-associated TCR beta chains recognize cytomegalovirus antigens. Across donors, most TCR sequences were observed very rarely, whereas some public TCRs were present in many individuals. The presence/absence analyses assumed that sequencing depth was roughly uniform across donors, and that assumption may not be true. In a later analysis, TCR association rates were found to vary across HLA loci, with the most associated TCRs seen for DRB1 alleles and the fewest for HLA-C alleles. Strong co-occurrence of HLA alleles, especially DR and DQ, made assigning TCR associations to individual alleles difficult. In a later genetic analysis, a missense DCLRE1C variant was associated with V-gene and J-gene trimming of TCR beta chains, and the association was replicated in an independent cohort. CMV serostatus was the only immune exposure information available for the cohort. In this cohort, only TCR beta chains were sequenced, and detectable features were limited by the absence of alpha or paired-chain data. Specific HLA alleles were associated with around 18,000 TCR beta sequences at a false discovery rate of 0.05 in a later analysis. Compared with the approximately 670-donor mean, donors in an Asian-associated ancestry cluster had fewer N-insertions in productive TCRs, according to a later genetic analysis. A cluster of highly shared sequence variants was judged likely to be a technical artifact of the sequencing pipeline. The classifier was reported to diagnose cytomegalovirus status with high specificity and sensitivity in both the original cohort and the validation cohort. The authors suggested that the approach could potentially be generalized to other disease states and immunological phenotypes. According to a later analysis, parvovirus B19, influenza, CMV and Epstein-Barr virus appeared linked to several top co-occurrence clusters. A further reported finding was that TCR beta sequences accurately predicted the HLA-A and HLA-B alleles for most subjects in the first cohort. In a later analysis, HLA-associated TCR beta chains were found to be more clonally expanded and to have lower generation probabilities than equally common non-associated chains. A later analysis found that most CMV-associated TCR beta chains appeared HLA-restricted, with HLA associations seemingly driven largely by CMV exposure. The 87-base-pair reads could not distinguish some IMGT-functional V segments, including TRBV6-2 and TRBV6-3, so those segments were excluded. Correlated functional status among segregating V segments might reflect linkage disequilibrium, but an unknown experimental factor could not be ruled out.

The cohort consisted of some 670 healthy bone marrow donors. At the time of sampling, every cohort member was nominally healthy, though immune exposures that went unrecorded were likely present. The donor was CMV seronegative and was included in the group of several hundred seronegative cohort members. A peripheral blood sample was collected from each donor, and TCR beta sequencing was performed on peripheral blood mononuclear cells. Genomic DNA was extracted from the blood cell samples with the Qiagen DNeasy Blood Extraction Kit. Libraries came from the immunoSEQ multiplex PCR assay. The multiplex PCR relied on a mix of 60 forward primers for TCR Vbeta segments and 13 reverse primers for TCR Jbeta segments. The CDR3 region of rearranged TCR beta genes was amplified from genomic DNA with a multiplex PCR assay. Amplified TCR beta libraries were sequenced as 87-base-pair reads on the Illumina HiSeq System. For the original study's pipeline: A later analysis counted tens of millions of unique TCR beta chains across the 550 to 700 repertoires, and some 11 million of these chains were shared by at least two donors. Raw reads were error-corrected and collapsed into unique sequences by a nearest-neighbor algorithm in which closely related sequences were merged to remove PCR and sequencing errors. Alignment of CDR3 sequences to IMGT reference sequences was used to assign V, D and J gene segments. For a sequence to be retained, a match of at least six nucleotides was required to both a V gene segment and a J gene segment. A rearrangement counted as productive if the CDR3 had no stop codons and remained in frame with V and J, and every other rearrangement counted as non-productive. Following IMGT convention, CDR3 was defined as the stretch from the second conserved V-encoded cysteine up to the conserved J-encoded phenylalanine. The earlier analysis of some 550 of the donors excluded any sequence lacking an unambiguous match to a single V gene segment. In an earlier analysis of about 590 of the donors, a V segment was called functional when productive rearrangements were above 56.7%, and segregating when the standard deviation between donors exceeded 5%. To diagnose cytomegalovirus status from the catalog of TCR beta chain sequences, a statistical classification framework was built. In a later analysis, V and J genes were assigned by comparing TCR nucleotide sequences against IMGT/GENE-DB human TR gene sequences. In a later analysis, CDR3 sequences and most-parsimonious VDJ recombination scenarios were assigned using the TCRdist pipeline. In a later analysis, each TCR beta chain was defined by its CDR3 amino acid sequence together with its V-gene family, and reads lacking a unique V-gene family were excluded. In a later analysis, several hundred highly shared, low-generation-probability nucleotide sequences were removed to address suspected cross-contamination and a sequencing artifact. A later analysis calculated a clonal expansion index for each public chain from normalized within-repertoire ranks of inferred template counts. A later analysis computed generation probabilities with a VDJ recombination model fitted to out-of-frame rearrangements, and checked the results against IGoR. A later analysis scored TCR-TCR, TCR-HLA and TCR-CMV co-occurrence with hypergeometric tests, applying a repertoire-size bias correction to TCR pairs. False discovery rates were estimated in a later analysis by permuting HLA or CMV assignments 20 times. In a later analysis, co-occurring TCRs were grouped using DBSCAN, with TCRdist sequence similarity added in when clustering inside HLA-allele-positive subsets. Repertoires with fewer than 30,000 or more than 120,000 public chains were left out of co-occurrence clustering, as were five repertoires with anomalous nucleotide sharing. TCRdb limited this immuneACCESS table to in-frame rearrangements with V and J called. A share of clones is missing; checked studies link under half to unresolved V genes, and the rest is unexplained. V and J calls and clone size come straight from that table; D and trimming were deduced from the DNA. Present in this sample are roughly 190,000 clones, 77% of which were seen just once. The ten largest clones take up over 3% of the sample.

The sequence derives from a female donor in good health and CMV-seronegative. Material: PBMCs. The chain was built from TRBV5-1 and TRBJ2-1, with 11 junctional bases fitting TRBD2. The CDR3 corresponds to CASSFSTSGNYNEQFF. The nucleotides read TGCGCCAGCAGCTTTTCGACTAGCGGGAACTACAATGAGCAGTTCTTC. The full variable domain, completed from the reference TRBV5-1 and TRBJ2-1 proteins outside the CDR3, reads KAGVTQTPRYLIKTRGQQVTLSCSPISGHRSVSWYQQTPGQGLQFLFEYFSETQRNKGNFPGRFSGRQFSNSRSEMNVSTLELGDSALYLCASSFSTSGNYNEQFFGPGTRLTVL.